Below are 19 T cell receptor beta chains sequenced from a single sample in a study of T cell responses to AZD1222 COVID-19 vaccine. Sequencing was performed with immunoSEQ multiplex PCR; in TCRdb, only in-frame clones are kept and a portion is missing. The sample holds 90,000 to 120,000 clones; about 93% are singletons and the top ten take approximately 5.6%. Specimen: peripheral blood, collected 28 days after the second AZD1222 dose. All receptors come from an adult who received the AZD1222 COVID-19 vaccine.

This clone appeared a single time. The chain employs TRBV3-1 (or the pseudogene TRBV3-2) and TRBJ2-7; no clear D. Trimming left V 3 bases short and J 0 bases short, with 3 bases between. The CDR3 is made up of 12 amino acids. CDR1 and CDR2 (germline): LGHDT, YNNKEL (reference sequence). The CDR3 region is CASSHSSYEQYF. CDR3 sequence (DNA): TGTGCCAGCAGCCATAGCTCCTACGAGCAGTACTTC.

The CDR3 region is CASSQVADYEQYF. CDR3 sequence (DNA): TGCGCCAGCAGCCAAGTGGCCGATTACGAGCAGTACTTC. The chain uses TRBV4-1 and TRBJ2-7; D is undetermined. The CDR3 totals 13 residues. The germline V gene has CDR1 MGHRA and CDR2 YSYEKL. V was pared by 1 base and J by 4 bases, with 8 bases between.

V usage is TRBV4-1 and J usage is TRBJ1-1; 7 bases agree with TRBD1. Germline V CDR1 and CDR2: MGHRA, YSYEKL. The CDR3 is 15 amino acids. The J segment lost 8 bases and the V segment lost 5 bases, leaving 14 bases of the junction unmatched. This CDR3 is CASSTPLGGGREAFF. CDR3 nucleotides: TGCGCCAGCAGCACCCCCCTTGGAGGGGGCAGGGAAGCTTTCTTT.

V and J are TRBV5-5 and TRBJ2-7, with D possibly TRBD2 on 5 matching bases. Trimming took 2 bases from V and 3 from J, leaving 12 bases between them. CDR3 length: 14 residues. From germline, CDR1 is SGHKS and CDR2 YYEKEE (reference sequence). The CDR3 here is CASSFYGVSYEQYF. DNA for the CDR3: TGTGCCAGCAGCTTCTACGGGGTCAGCTACGAGCAGTACTTC.

The genes are TRBV6-4 and TRBJ1-5; D might be TRBD1 (5 bases). This CDR3 spans 17 amino acids. Germline V lookup: CDR1 MRHNA, CDR2 SNTAGT. The germline V and J ends were trimmed by 8 bases and 0 bases, with 20 bases remaining between them. The CDR3 DNA is TGTGCCAGCCTACGAGATAGACAGCCTTATAGCAATCAGCCCCAGCATTTT. Translated, it gives CASLRDRQPYSNQPQHF.

The gene calls are TRBV15 and TRBJ1-1; the match to TRBD1 covers 7 bases. Germline CDR1 LNHNV, CDR2 YYDKDF (reference sequence). Trimming at V came to 0 bases and at J to 1 base, leaving 2 bases not matched to a gene. This CDR3 is built from 15 residues. CDR3: CATSRDKGANTEAFF. DNA for the CDR3: TGTGCCACCAGCAGAGATAAGGGGGCGAACACTGAAGCTTTCTTT.

This sequence joins TRBV9 and TRBJ2-1; 14 bases agree with TRBD2. The germline gives CDR1 SGDLS, CDR2 YYNGEE. The CDR3 extends over 16 amino acids. V was clipped by 3 bases and J by 3 bases; unmatched bases: 2. The CDR3 reads CASSATSGRGYNEQFF. CDR3 in DNA: TGTGCCAGCAGCGCGACTAGCGGGAGGGGCTACAATGAGCAGTTCTTC.

The rearrangement uses TRBV7-8 and TRBJ1-5, with D possibly TRBD1 on 5 matching bases. Germline CDR1 and CDR2: SGHVS and FQNEAQ. This CDR3 spans 15 amino acids. With 5 bases removed from V and 2 bases from J, the gap between germline ends came to 13 bases. The CDR3 is CASSRGGGGNQPQHF. The CDR3 nucleotides are TGTGCCAGCAGCCGCGGGGGGGGAGGCAATCAGCCCCAGCATTTT.

V is TRBV7-8 and J is TRBJ2-7; 8 bases are a match to TRBD2. There are 14 residues in the CDR3. V dropped 8 bases and J dropped 2; count of bases not matched to a gene: 8. From germline, CDR1 is SGHVS and CDR2 FQNEAQ. CDR3 sequence (DNA): TGTGCCAGCTGTCCGGGGGGGCTGACCTACGAGCAGTACTTC. Its protein product is CASCPGGLTYEQYF.

The V call is TRBV5-5, the J call TRBJ1-4; 7 nucleotides line up with TRBD1. This CDR3 has 14 residues. The V segment lost 5 bases and the J segment 2 bases; nucleotides outside the gene matches: 3. Germline CDR1 SGHKS, CDR2 YYEKEE (reference sequence). CDR3 region: CASSPGQTNEKLFF. The CDR3, as DNA: TGTGCCAGCAGTCCGGGACAGACTAATGAAAAACTGTTTTTT.

The genes are TRBV18 and TRBJ1-4; D may be TRBD1 (5 bases). Trimming stripped 6 bases from V and 3 bases from J, with 14 bases between. CDR1 and CDR2 (germline): KGHSH, LQKENI. The CDR3 sequence is 15 residues long. CDR3 nucleotide sequence: TGTGCCAGCTCCCTTCAACAGGCGCCTAATGAAAAACTGTTTTTT. Translated: CASSLQQAPNEKLFF.

This chain joins TRBV27 and TRBJ2-7, with D tentatively TRBD1 (6 bases). The length of the CDR3 is 14 residues. V gave up 5 bases and J gave up 2 bases, with 13 bases separating them. CDR1 is MNHEY, CDR2 SMNVEV, per germline (reference sequence). As DNA, the CDR3 is TGTGCCAGCAGTGGCAGGGACAAACCCTACGAGCAGTACTTC. It codes for CASSGRDKPYEQYF.

V and J are TRBV19 and TRBJ2-6; D is possibly TRBD1 or TRBD2 (6 bases each). The CDR3 contains 22 residues. With 11 bases removed from V and 0 bases from J, the gap between germline ends came to 35 bases. Germline V gives CDR1 LNHDA, CDR2 SQIVND (reference sequence). CDR3 sequence (DNA): TGTGCCCAGGGCTGGGGGCACGGGCGGTGGAGGGCGTGTAGCTCTGGGGCCAACGTCCTGACTTTC. Amino acids: CAQGWGHGRWRACSSGANVLTF.

V gene TRBV28 combines with J gene TRBJ2-6; TRBD1 agrees at 7 bases. Germline V gives CDR1 MDHEN, CDR2 SYDVKM. This CDR3 is built from 16 residues. With 2 bases clipped from V and 3 bases from J, the junction kept 4 bases outside the gene matches. The CDR3 sequence: CASSLTRGNGANVLTF. The CDR3 bases are TGTGCCAGCAGTTTAACCAGGGGGAATGGGGCCAACGTCCTGACTTTC.

The chain links TRBV9 to TRBJ1-6; perhaps TRBD1 as D (5 bases). This CDR3 contains 13 residues. The germline V gene encodes CDR1 SGDLS and CDR2 YYNGEE. Between the trimmed V and J ends, which lost 5 bases and 10 bases, there was a span of 13 bases. The CDR3 coding sequence is TGTGCCAGCAGAGGGACGTCCGGGTCACCCCTCCACTTT. Encoded protein: CASRGTSGSPLHF.

In its sample, this clone was seen once. The chain is built from TRBV13 and TRBJ2-1; 8 positions match TRBD2. CDR1 is PRHDT and CDR2 is FYEKMQ in the germline V gene (reference sequence). J was trimmed by 0 bases and V by 7 bases; bases with no gene match: 5. The CDR3 contains 15 residues. This chain's CDR3 is CASILAGGSYNEQFF. The CDR3 nucleotides read TGTGCCAGCATCCTGGCGGGAGGCTCCTACAATGAGCAGTTCTTC.

The chain recombines TRBV10-2 with TRBJ2-7, with 11 bases aligning to TRBD2. V trimming: 5 bases; J trimming: 0 bases; junction bases outside the gene matches: 3. The V gene's germline CDR1 is WSHSY and CDR2 SAAADI. The CDR3 covers 15 residues. Here the CDR3 reads CASSQTSGTSYEQYF. As DNA, the CDR3 is TGCGCCAGCAGTCAGACTAGCGGGACCTCCTACGAGCAGTACTTC.

This clone was observed a few times. J is TRBJ1-5 and V is TRBV6-5; D call uncertain. Trimming stripped 8 bases from V and 5 bases from J, with 13 bases between. CDR1 is MNHEY and CDR2 is SVGAGI in the germline V gene. The CDR3 sequence is 13 residues long. CDR3: CASRRKEDQPQHF. The CDR3 nucleotides read TGTGCCAGCCGTAGGAAGGAGGATCAGCCCCAGCATTTT.

The V call is TRBV5-4, the J call TRBJ1-1, with TRBD1 matching over 7 bases. The trim removed 4 bases at V and 6 bases at J, leaving 0 bases unmatched. This CDR3 spans 11 amino acids. CDR1 and CDR2 from the germline V gene are SGHNT and YYREEE (reference sequence). The CDR3 loop is CASSQGAEAFF. DNA for the CDR3: TGTGCCAGCAGCCAGGGGGCTGAAGCTTTCTTT.